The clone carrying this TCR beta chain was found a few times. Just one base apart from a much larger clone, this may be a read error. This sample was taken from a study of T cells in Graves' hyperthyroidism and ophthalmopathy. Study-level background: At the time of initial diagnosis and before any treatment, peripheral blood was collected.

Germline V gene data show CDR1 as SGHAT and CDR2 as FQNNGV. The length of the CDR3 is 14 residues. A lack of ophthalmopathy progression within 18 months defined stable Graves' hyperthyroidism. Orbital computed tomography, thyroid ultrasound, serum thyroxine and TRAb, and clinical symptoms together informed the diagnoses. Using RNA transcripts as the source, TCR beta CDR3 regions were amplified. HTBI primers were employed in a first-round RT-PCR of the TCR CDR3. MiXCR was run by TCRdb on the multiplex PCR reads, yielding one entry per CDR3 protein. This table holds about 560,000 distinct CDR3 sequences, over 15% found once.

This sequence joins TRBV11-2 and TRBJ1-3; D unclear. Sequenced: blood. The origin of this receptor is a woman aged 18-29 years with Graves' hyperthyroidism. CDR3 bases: TGTGCCGGCAGCTTAGAAGGGTATGGAAACACCATATATTTT. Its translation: CAGSLEGYGNTIYF.